This TCR beta chain was sequenced for a study of blood T cell repertoires in COVID-19. The protocol was immunoSEQ multiplex PCR, while the TCRdb copy is restricted to in-frame clones and leaves out a portion. The sample has 130,000 or so clones, around 80% seen once. This CDR3 region has 14 residues. V lost 5 bases and J lost 0, with 8 bases in between. The V gene's germline CDR1 is MNHEY and CDR2 SVGAGI. This receptor was identified in a woman aged 55-75 years with acute or convalescent COVID-19. Sequencing was done on a sample of peripheral blood. V usage is TRBV6-5 and J usage is TRBJ1-3, with D possibly being TRBD1 (5 bases). The CDR3 nucleotides are TGTGCCAGCAGTCAGACAGCCTCTGGAAACACCATATATTTT. Amino acids: CASSQTASGNTIYF.